Sequencing of this T cell receptor (beta chain) was carried out in a study of graft-versus-host responses after intestinal transplantation. At the level of the study: Each patient got anti-thymocyte globulin induction, then tacrolimus and steroids for about 3 years.

CDR1 and CDR2 from the germline V gene are SNHLY and FYNNEI. The CDR3 consists of 14 residues. The trim removed 11 bases at V and 5 bases at J, leaving 12 bases unmatched. For this clone: The antigen remains undetermined.

Study findings and constraints: In recipient marrow, GvH clones were found, and some appeared first in ileum or blood.

Once transplant was done, bone marrow was sourced from the posterior iliac crest or another site. Repertoires were generated with immunoSEQ multiplex PCR, while TCRdb's copy carries only in-frame clones and drops some. The sample yields tens of thousands of clones, roughly 92% seen once. This receptor was identified in a human patient who received an intestinal transplant, so some T cells may come from the graft donor. The sample here was bone marrow, taken around 730 days after intestinal transplantation. The chain joins TRBV2 to TRBJ2-5, with 9 bases that match TRBD1. The CDR3 sequence: CAGRDRVLGETQYF. The CDR3 DNA sequence: TGTGCCGGTCGGGACAGGGTACTGGGGGAGACCCAGTACTTC.